A single sample is the source of the 21 T cell receptor beta chains below, sequenced in a study of T cells after yellow fever vaccination (dated by TCRdb to the late 2010s). The label giving this sample's treatment or condition can be read as: live attenuated yellow fever vaccine strain. Preparation of the library involved 5' RACE. The instrument given in TCRdb is Illumina NovaSeq 6000. Through fastp at Q25 and MiXCR, TCRdb rebuilt clones from the public reads, retaining in-frame beta chains. One record per CDR3 amino acid sequence lists the most common genes and DNA. The sample records under 350,000 distinct CDR3 sequences, 4.1% of which are singletons. Of the sample, 20% to 25% is held by the ten largest clones. Sequencing was performed on PBMCs, taken 5 days after the yellow fever booster vaccination. These receptors were obtained from a man aged 18-30 years who received the YFV17D yellow fever vaccine.

This clonotype was found many times. The rearrangement links TRBV7-9 to TRBJ2-7; possibly TRBD1 for D (5 bases). Germline V CDR1 and CDR2: SEHNR, FQNEAQ (reference sequence). The CDR3 sequence is 13 residues long. V shed 1 base and J shed 2 bases, with 6 bases lying between them. The CDR3 loop reads CASSLGTPYEQYV. The CDR3 DNA reads as TGTGCCAGCAGCTTAGGGACACCCTACGAGCAGTACGTC.

This clonotype was counted between two and nine times. This chain connects TRBV4-2 to TRBJ1-1; D perhaps matches TRBD1 (6 bases). V was clipped by 3 bases and J by 5 bases, with 16 bases between them. Germline V gene lookup returns CDR1 LGHNA and CDR2 YNFKEQ. The CDR3 contains 15 residues. The CDR3 sequence is CASSHLKAGETEAFF. CDR3 nucleotides: TGTGCCAGCAGCCATTTGAAGGCAGGGGAGACTGAAGCTTTCTTT.

The V call is TRBV4-3, the J call TRBJ1-1, with 9 bases that match TRBD1. The CDR3 is 14 residues long. Germline V lookup: CDR1 LGHNA, CDR2 YSLEER. With V trimmed by 0 bases and J by 8 bases, 4 bases remained unmatched. The CDR3, as DNA: TGCGCCAGCAGCCAAGAGTCCGGGACAGGGGAAGCTTTCTTT. Amino acids: CASSQESGTGEAFF.

J is TRBJ2-7 and V is TRBV28; perhaps TRBD2 as D (6 bases). The germline CDR1 and CDR2 sequences are MDHEN and SYDVKM. This CDR3 region has 13 residues. V lost 3 bases, J lost 2 bases, and 8 bases lay in between. The CDR3 DNA sequence: TGTGCCAGCAGTTTTCGGGAGCCCTACGAGCAGTACGTC. Residues: CASSFREPYEQYV.

This clonotype was seen at least ten times. The rearrangement links TRBV7-2 to TRBJ2-4, with TRBD1 matching over 7 bases. Germline trimming cut 3 bases from V and 4 bases from J; bases unmatched to any gene: 6. Looked up from germline, CDR1 is SGHTA and CDR2 is FQGNSA. The CDR3 length is 15 residues. CDR3 coding DNA: TGTGCCAGCAGCTTCTATGGGACAGAAAAAAACATTCAGTACTTC. Translated: CASSFYGTEKNIQYF.

This clonotype was recorded many times. The chain carries TRBV11-2 and TRBJ2-2; 7 bases fit TRBD1. The V segment lost 5 bases and the J segment 3 bases; nucleotides outside the gene matches: 3. CDR1 is SGHAT and CDR2 is FQNNGV in the germline V gene. CDR3 length equals 14 residues. The CDR3 DNA follows: TGTGCCAGCAGCGAGGGGGCCCACACCGGGGAGCTGTTTTTT. Its protein is CASSEGAHTGELFF.

The rearrangement uses TRBV28 and TRBJ1-6, with 7 bases aligning to TRBD1. Germline trimming cut 3 bases from V and 13 bases from J; bases unmatched to any gene: 12. This CDR3 spans 15 amino acids. From germline, CDR1 is MDHEN and CDR2 SYDVKM. The CDR3 sequence: CASSFFDREVSPLHF. The CDR3 DNA follows: TGTGCCAGCAGTTTCTTTGACAGGGAGGTCTCTCCCCTCCACTTT.

This clonotype was seen more than once but under ten times. The rearrangement uses TRBV7-3 and TRBJ2-2; D tentatively reads TRBD1 or TRBD2 (5 bases each). The CDR3 sequence is 14 residues long. Trimming removed 5 bases from V and 4 bases from J, with 11 bases in between. From germline, CDR1 is SGHTA and CDR2 FQGTGA. CDR3: CASSRDVLTGELFF. The CDR3 nucleotides are TGTGCCAGCAGCCGGGACGTCCTCACCGGGGAGCTGTTTTTT. Looking up the rest from reference TRBV7-3 and TRBJ2-2 gives the full variable domain: GAGVSQTPSNKVTEKGKYVELRCDPISGHTALYWYRQSLGQGPEFLIYFQGTGAADDSGLPNDRFFAVRPEGSVSTLKIQRTERGDSAVYLCASSRDVLTGELFFGEGSRLTVL.

This clonotype was observed a handful of times. The chain employs TRBV7-2 and TRBJ1-2; TRBD1 matches 8 bases. CDR1 is SGHTA, CDR2 FQGNSA, per germline. Trimming at V came to 5 bases and at J to 7 bases, leaving 9 bases not matched to a gene. This CDR3 has 14 amino acids. Here the CDR3 reads CASSPRRTGLGYTF. The DNA of the CDR3 is TGTGCCAGCAGCCCACGGAGGACAGGGCTTGGCTACACCTTC.

The rearrangement joins TRBV5-1 to TRBJ2-3; 8 bases are shared with TRBD1. With V trimmed by 5 bases and J by 2 bases, 4 bases remained unmatched. The CDR3 runs to 14 residues. The germline V gene has CDR1 SGHRS and CDR2 YFSETQ. The CDR3 sequence: CASRQGGVTDTQYF. CDR3 nucleotides: TGCGCCAGCAGACAGGGGGGCGTCACAGATACGCAGTATTTT.

This clonotype came up many times. The V gene is TRBV9, the J gene TRBJ2-7; tentatively, D is TRBD1 (7 bases). Germline loops: CDR1 SGDLS, CDR2 YYNGEE. Trimming took off 7 bases at V and 0 bases at J, with 11 bases between the two ends. The CDR3 spans 13 residues. The CDR3 region has the DNA TGTGCCAGCGGGGGGACAGACTCCTACGAGCAGTACTTC. This sequence encodes CASGGTDSYEQYF.

The chain carries TRBV6-5 and TRBJ2-7, with TRBD2 identical over 7 bases. The junction had 10 bases not matched to a gene; V was cut back by 3 bases and J by 5 bases. Germline CDR1 and CDR2: MNHEY and SVGAGI. The CDR3 runs to 15 residues. The CDR3 region is CASSYRPTAGNEQYF. The CDR3 DNA sequence: TGTGCCAGCAGTTATCGTCCTACAGCGGGAAACGAGCAGTACTTC.

This chain links TRBV3-1 with TRBJ2-3; a weak D match, TRBD1 (5 bases). Germline CDR1 LGHDT, CDR2 YNNKEL (reference sequence). This CDR3 contains 15 residues. The V and J ends lost 0 bases and 9 bases respectively, with 16 bases between them. The CDR3 spells CASSQEGARAGTQYF. CDR3 bases: TGTGCCAGCAGCCAAGAAGGAGCTCGGGCAGGGACGCAGTATTTT.

This clonotype was picked up a small number of times. This chain uses TRBV7-9 with TRBJ2-3; TRBD2 is a possible D gene (5 bases). The CDR3 totals 16 residues. The V end lost 5 bases, the J end lost 2 bases, and 17 bases lay between the germline ends. Germline loops: CDR1 SEHNR, CDR2 FQNEAQ (reference sequence). In DNA form, the CDR3 reads TGTGCCAGCAGCACCCGGGGTATCCTACTCACAGATACGCAGTATTTT. Translated: CASSTRGILLTDTQYF. Complete variable domain (other parts from reference TRBV7-9 and TRBJ2-3): DTGVSQNPRHKITKRGQNVTFRCDPISEHNRLYWYRQTLGQGPEFLTYFQNEAQLEKSRLLSDRFSAERPKGSFSTLEIQRTEQGDSAMYLCASSTRGILLTDTQYFGPGTRLTVL.

This clonotype was recorded many times. This sequence joins TRBV6-5 and TRBJ1-2, with D possibly TRBD1 on 5 matching bases. Germline lookup yields CDR1 MNHEY and CDR2 SVGAGI. This CDR3 has 18 amino acids. Trimming took 6 bases from V and 0 from J, leaving 23 bases between them. Written as DNA, the CDR3 is TGTGCCAGCAGCCGGGTTGTAAGGGAAGGGGTCGCTAACTATGGCTACACCTTC. Its translation is CASSRVVREGVANYGYTF.

This clonotype was counted between two and nine times. The rearrangement links TRBV5-5 to TRBJ1-2; TRBD1 agrees at 9 bases. Trimming took 5 bases from V and 14 from J; bases not matched to a gene: 10. The CDR3 totals 12 residues. From germline, CDR1 is SGHKS and CDR2 YYEKEE (reference sequence). CDR3 residues: CASSPRGQGRTF. The CDR3 DNA is TGTGCCAGCAGTCCCAGGGGACAGGGTAGAACCTTC.

This clonotype was seen repeatedly, ten times or more. This chain uses TRBV4-1 with TRBJ1-2; D call uncertain. The CDR3 consists of 13 residues. Germline-derived CDR1 and CDR2 are MGHRA and YSYEKL. Trimming removed 1 base from V and 2 bases from J, with 5 bases in between. DNA for the CDR3: TGCGCCAGCAGCCAAGCTGGCAACTATGGCTACACCTTC. The encoded protein is CASSQAGNYGYTF.

The genes are TRBV12-3 or TRBV12-4 and TRBJ1-3, with D perhaps TRBD1 (6 bases). Trimming took 6 bases from V and 4 from J, leaving 25 bases between them. CDR3 length: 18 amino acids. The DNA of the CDR3 is TGTGCCAGCAGCCAGCGAAATTTAATCCAAAGGGGGGGAAACACCATATATTTT. This gives the protein CASSQRNLIQRGGNTIYF.

Ten or more counts support this clonotype. CDR3 in amino acids: CASSLRQAQSSYNEQFF. DNA of the CDR3: TGCGCCAGCAGCTTGCGCCAGGCGCAGAGCTCCTACAATGAGCAGTTCTTC. V usage is TRBV5-1 and J usage is TRBJ2-1; D is ambiguous. Germline V gives CDR1 SGHRS, CDR2 YFSETQ. V gave up 1 base and J gave up 0 bases, with 14 bases separating them. The CDR3 runs to 17 residues. The full variable domain, rest sourced from reference TRBV5-1 and TRBJ2-1, is KAGVTQTPRYLIKTRGQQVTLSCSPISGHRSVSWYQQTPGQGLQFLFEYFSETQRNKGNFPGRFSGRQFSNSRSEMNVSTLELGDSALYLCASSLRQAQSSYNEQFFGPGTRLTVL.

This chain links TRBV5-5 with TRBJ1-2; TRBD1 might be the D (5 bases). The V gene's germline CDR1 is SGHKS and CDR2 YYEKEE (reference sequence). This CDR3 comprises 15 residues. V lost 4 bases, J lost 5 bases, and 18 bases lay in between. The chain's CDR3 is CASSRLQGTIYGYTF. The DNA for the CDR3 is TGTGCCAGCAGCCGCTTACAAGGGACGATTTATGGCTACACCTTC.

This clonotype was recorded many times. V and J are TRBV5-1 and TRBJ1-2; 9 bases match TRBD1. V trimming: 0 bases; J trimming: 5 bases; junction bases outside the gene matches: 5. Germline CDR1 is SGHRS and CDR2 is YFSETQ. This CDR3 has 15 residues. The DNA of the CDR3 is TGCGCCAGCAGCTTGGAACAGGGGGCCGGTTATGGCTACACCTTC. This translates into CASSLEQGAGYGYTF.